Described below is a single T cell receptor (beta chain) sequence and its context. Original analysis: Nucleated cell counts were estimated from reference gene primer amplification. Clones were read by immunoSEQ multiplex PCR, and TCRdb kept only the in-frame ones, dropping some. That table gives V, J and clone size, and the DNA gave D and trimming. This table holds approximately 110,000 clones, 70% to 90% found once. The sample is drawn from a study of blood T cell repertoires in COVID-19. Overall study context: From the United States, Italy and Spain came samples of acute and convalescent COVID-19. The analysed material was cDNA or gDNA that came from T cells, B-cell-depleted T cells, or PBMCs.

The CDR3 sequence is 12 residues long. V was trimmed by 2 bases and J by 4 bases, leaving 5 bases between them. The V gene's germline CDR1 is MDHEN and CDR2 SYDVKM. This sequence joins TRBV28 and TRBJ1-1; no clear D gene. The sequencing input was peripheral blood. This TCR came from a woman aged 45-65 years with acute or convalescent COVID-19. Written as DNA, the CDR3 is TGTGCCAGCAGTTTAACCGGCACTGAAGCTTTCTTT. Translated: CASSLTGTEAFF.